Below are 18 T cell receptor beta chains sequenced from a single sample in a study of PD-L1 blockade in urothelial cancer. TCRdb's copy holds only in-frame clones and misses some; the assay was immunoSEQ multiplex PCR. The data hold roughly 45,000 clones, with approximately 90% observed a single time. Sequenced here: PBMCs, sampled around atezolizumab (anti-PD-L1) treatment. These receptors came from a man between 60 and 75 years old with urothelial cancer.

Only one count was recorded for this clone. The V call is TRBV19, the J call TRBJ2-7; maybe TRBD1 (5 bases). The CDR3 length is 12 residues. Germline assignment: CDR1 LNHDA and CDR2 SQIVND (reference sequence). Trimming left V 3 bases short and J 3 bases short, with 6 bases between. CDR3 nucleotide sequence: TGTGCCAGTAGTATTCAGGGCTACGAGCAGTACTTC. This sequence encodes CASSIQGYEQYF.

The chain combines TRBV28 with TRBJ1-3; possibly TRBD1 for D (6 bases). V was pared by 6 bases and J by 7 bases, with 10 bases between. CDR1 and CDR2 from the germline V gene are MDHEN and SYDVKM. CDR3 length: 12 amino acids. As DNA, the CDR3 is TGTGCCAGCAGCTTCACAGGGAACACCATATATTTT. It specifies CASSFTGNTIYF. The full variable domain, its missing parts supplied by reference TRBV28 and TRBJ1-3, is DVKVTQSSRYLVKRTGEKVFLECVQDMDHENMFWYRQDPGLGLRLIYFSYDVKMKEKGDIPEGYSVSREKKERFSLILESASTNQTSMYLCASSFTGNTIYFGEGSWLTVV.

This sequence joins TRBV7-2 and TRBJ1-5; a possible D gene is TRBD1 (5 bases). Germline V CDR1 and CDR2: SGHTA, FQGNSA. With 0 bases removed from V and 7 bases from J, the gap between germline ends came to 16 bases. CDR3 size: 16 residues. The CDR3 DNA is TGTGCCAGCAGCTTAGCCCCGGGGGGAGGCGGGCAGCCCCAGCATTTT. It yields the protein CASSLAPGGGGQPQHF.

This chain joins TRBV6-5 and TRBJ1-5; no firm D call. The V gene lost 0 bases and the J gene lost 2 bases, with 8 bases spanning the gap. Germline-derived CDR1 and CDR2 are MNHEY and SVGAGI. The CDR3 has 15 residues. The CDR3 coding sequence is TGTGCCAGCAGTTACTCGAATCGAGGCAATCAGCCCCAGCATTTT. Its translation: CASSYSNRGNQPQHF.

The chain couples TRBV19 to TRBJ1-5; 9 nucleotides agree with TRBD1. CDR1 LNHDA and CDR2 SQIVND come from the germline V gene (reference sequence). Germline trimming cut 3 bases from V and 9 bases from J; bases unmatched to any gene: 12. The CDR3 extends over 16 amino acids. In DNA form, the CDR3 reads TGTGCCAGTAGTATCGAACTGGGACAGGGCTTTTCGCCCCAGCATTTT. The encoded protein is CASSIELGQGFSPQHF.

The chain links TRBV5-4 to TRBJ2-2, with 7 bases matching TRBD1. This CDR3 is 15 amino acids long. J was trimmed by 6 bases and V by 3 bases; bases with no gene match: 8. Germline assignment: CDR1 SGHNT and CDR2 YYREEE (reference sequence). The CDR3 loop reads CASSSFTGASGELFF. For the CDR3, the DNA is TGTGCCAGCAGCTCCTTTACAGGGGCCTCCGGGGAGCTGTTTTTT.

This clone has a single count. The rearrangement uses TRBV5-6 and TRBJ2-3, with D tentatively TRBD1 (6 bases). Germline-derived CDR1 and CDR2 are SGHDT and YYEEEE. This CDR3 spans 14 amino acids. Deletions cut 4 bases from V and 1 base from J, with 10 bases between. CDR3 protein: CASSLGTRTDTQYF. CDR3 nucleotide sequence: TGTGCCAGCAGCCTCGGGACACGCACAGATACGCAGTATTTT.

In this sample, this clone turned up once. The chain recombines TRBV5-1 with TRBJ1-1; tentatively, D is TRBD1 (6 bases). Germline V gene data show CDR1 as SGHRS and CDR2 as YFSETQ. The CDR3 runs to 15 residues. V lost 3 bases, J lost 1 base, and 13 bases lay in between. The CDR3 DNA reads as TGCGCCAGCAGCTCCCGGGGGGCAGGGAACACTGAAGCTTTCTTT. Translation: CASSSRGAGNTEAFF.

This clone came up once. The V call is TRBV18, the J call TRBJ1-4, with 7 bases lining up with TRBD1. The germline V gene encodes CDR1 KGHSH and CDR2 LQKENI. The CDR3 runs 14 residues. With V trimmed by 3 bases and J by 7 bases, 5 bases remained unmatched. The CDR3 nucleotides read TGTGCCAGCTCACCTACTTCAGGGGGTGAAAAACTGTTTTTT. Translation: CASSPTSGGEKLFF.

The rearrangement joins TRBV5-5 to TRBJ2-3, with D possibly being TRBD2 (6 bases). The CDR3 extends over 16 amino acids. Between the trimmed V and J ends, which lost 0 bases and 0 bases, there was a span of 11 bases. Germline-derived CDR1 and CDR2 are SGHKS and YYEKEE (reference sequence). Here the CDR3 DNA reads TGTGCCAGCAGCTTGGGGGGGGACCCTAGCACAGATACGCAGTATTTT. Translation: CASSLGGDPSTDTQYF.

V and J are TRBV28 and TRBJ2-5; 8 bases fit TRBD1. With V trimmed by 6 bases and J by 4 bases, 4 bases remained unmatched. CDR3 size: 13 residues. Germline CDR1 MDHEN, CDR2 SYDVKM. CDR3 sequence (DNA): TGTGCCAGCAGGGGAACAGGGGGAGAGACCCAGTACTTC. It specifies CASRGTGGETQYF.

This chain connects TRBV5-1 to TRBJ2-7; 11 nucleotides align to TRBD2. Unmatched junction bases numbered 4, after V lost 9 bases and J lost 5 bases. In germline, CDR1 is SGHRS, CDR2 YFSETQ. The CDR3 is 12 residues long. CDR3 amino acids: CATQTSGDEQYF. CDR3 sequence (DNA): TGCGCCACCCAGACTAGCGGGGACGAGCAGTACTTC.

The genes are TRBV30 and TRBJ1-2; TRBD1 agrees at 7 bases. CDR1 and CDR2 (germline): GTSNPN, SVGIG (reference sequence). After removal of 2 bases from V and 6 bases from J, the junction contained 12 bases not matched to a gene. The CDR3 has 15 amino acids. The CDR3 nucleotides are TGTGCCTGGAGTTTATCCACGACAGGGACCGATGGCTACACCTTC. Its protein product is CAWSLSTTGTDGYTF.

The V and J genes are TRBV5-4 and TRBJ2-4; D not certain. The germline V and J ends were trimmed by 0 bases and 0 bases, with 10 bases remaining between them. This CDR3 is built from 16 residues. CDR1 is SGHNT and CDR2 is YYREEE in the germline V gene (reference sequence). The CDR3 sequence is CASSLDTEQAKNIQYF. CDR3 coding DNA: TGTGCCAGCAGCTTGGATACGGAGCAAGCCAAAAACATTCAGTACTTC.

This rearrangement joins TRBV2 to TRBJ2-3; 11 bases align to TRBD1. The V segment lost 8 bases and the J segment 1 base; nucleotides outside the gene matches: 5. Germline V gene sequence: CDR1 SNHLY, CDR2 FYNNEI. CDR3 size: 15 residues. CDR3 nucleotides: TGTGCCAGCGGGGGACAGGGGGTCCGCACAGATACGCAGTATTTT. This gives the protein CASGGQGVRTDTQYF.

The chain carries TRBV28 and TRBJ1-2, with 12 bases fitting TRBD1. CDR1 is MDHEN, CDR2 SYDVKM, per germline. Losses at the gene ends were 2 bases for V and 3 bases for J; bases not matched to a gene: 1. CDR3 size: 15 residues. The CDR3 DNA reads as TGTGCCAGCAGTTTAGGGACAGGGGGCGACTATGGCTACACCTTC. Encoded protein: CASSLGTGGDYGYTF.

This sequence joins TRBV7-9 and TRBJ2-1, with D perhaps TRBD2 (6 bases). V lost 5 bases, J lost 5 bases, and 13 bases lay in between. Germline V gene sequence: CDR1 SEHNR, CDR2 FQNEAQ (reference sequence). The CDR3 consists of 14 residues. The CDR3 nucleotides read TGTGCCAGCAGCCACGGGGGTCGTGACAATGAGCAGTTCTTC. Translation: CASSHGGRDNEQFF.

This chain uses TRBV6-5 with TRBJ1-1; D perhaps matches TRBD1 (5 bases). Germline V gene sequence: CDR1 MNHEY, CDR2 SVGAGI. V dropped 5 bases and J dropped 5 bases, with 12 bases sitting between them. This CDR3 has 13 amino acids. The CDR3 coding sequence is TGTGCCAGCAGTCAGGACATTGAGACTGAAGCTTTCTTT. It specifies CASSQDIETEAFF.